The source of this TCR beta chain is a study of early T cells in non-severe SARS-CoV-2 infection. The CDR3 sequence is 15 residues long. Per the germline V gene, CDR1 is DFQATT and CDR2 is SNEGSKA (reference sequence). Losses at the gene ends were 3 bases for V and 4 bases for J; bases not matched to a gene: 6. Tagging with unique molecular identifiers was applied to individual cDNA molecules. In TCRdb, the 5' RACE reads were re-called with MiXCR into one record per CDR3 protein. Here the sample spans 20,000 to 25,000 distinct CDR3 sequences, 4.7% being singletons. This clonotype was counted between two and nine times.

The gene calls are TRBV20-1 and TRBJ2-1; 10 bases are a match to TRBD2. The sequence came from an adult who was a healthcare worker with PCR-confirmed SARS-CoV-2 infection or an uninfected control (not recorded which). The sequenced material came from whole blood. The CDR3 DNA follows: TGCAGTGCTAGGGGTGGGACTAGCGTTTACAATGAGCAGTTCTTC. It encodes CSARGGTSVYNEQFF.